This T cell receptor (beta chain) derives from a study of T cells in localized non-small cell lung cancer. Assay: immunoSEQ multiplex PCR; the TCRdb copy retains only in-frame clones and omits some. Of 30,000 to 45,000 clones in the sample, approximately 81% are singletons; the top ten hold about 7%. General study results and limits: Only one tumor region went through sequencing, so heterogeneity may still be there.

The V and J ends lost 4 bases and 6 bases respectively, with 22 bases between them. This CDR3 is built from 16 residues. Germline lookup yields CDR1 GTSNPN and CDR2 SVGIG (reference sequence). About this clone itself: Its matching antigen is unknown.

The sequencing here drew on peripheral blood mononuclear cells, taken before any cancer treatment. The chain recombines TRBV30 with TRBJ2-1; D possibly matches TRBD1 or TRBD2 (5 bases each). This TCR was sampled from a male donor aged 60 or over with stage II lung adenocarcinoma. CDR3 nucleotide sequence: TGTGCCTGGAAAGTGGGGGTTCCGACTCGAATCAATGAGCAGTTCTTC. Amino acid sequence: CAWKVGVPTRINEQFF.